The next 8 T cell receptor beta chains were all read from a single sample in a study of CD8 T cells in ankylosing spondylitis. Study observations and caveats: Blood of patients with ankylosing spondylitis appeared to be characterized by a TCR beta motif of about eight highly homologous variants.

Their antigens remain unidentified. One entry per CDR3 protein, called by TCRdb with MiXCR from the 5' RACE reads. The repertoire holds fewer than 500,000 distinct CDR3 sequences, with around 24% as singletons. Sequencing input: blood, either unsorted or a sorted T cell fraction (not recorded which). Every receptor here comes from a male donor with ankylosing spondylitis.

This chain uses TRBV10-3 with TRBJ2-1; 8 nucleotides line up with TRBD1. Looked up from germline, CDR1 is ENHRY and CDR2 is SYGVKD. The CDR3 is 13 residues long. The V and J ends lost 4 bases and 14 bases, in that order; junction bases with no gene match: 10. CDR3: CAISGSRTGLEFF. The CDR3 nucleotides are TGTGCCATCAGTGGTTCTCGGACAGGGCTTGAGTTCTTC.

The chain carries TRBV6-5 and TRBJ2-1, with D possibly TRBD2 on 5 matching bases. The V end lost 2 bases, the J end lost 3 bases, and 11 bases lay between the germline ends. This CDR3 is 15 amino acids long. The germline V gene encodes CDR1 MNHEY and CDR2 SVGAGI. The CDR3 loop reads CASSYDIAGYNEQFF. The DNA for the CDR3 is TGTGCCAGCAGTTACGACATCGCGGGCTACAATGAGCAGTTCTTC.

J is TRBJ2-7 and V is TRBV5-1; tentative D call: TRBD2 (7 bases). V lost 4 bases and J 2 bases, leaving 16 bases between the germline ends. The CDR3 runs 15 residues. Per the germline V gene, CDR1 is SGHRS and CDR2 is YFSETQ. The CDR3 region has the DNA TGCGCCAGCAGCAGAGGGGGGGGCGAAACCTACGAGCAGTACTTC. It specifies CASSRGGGETYEQYF.

A few counts support this clonotype. This chain's CDR3 is CASSLSEGRLTDTQYF. In nucleotides, the CDR3 is TGTGCCAGCAGCCTCAGTGAGGGGAGGTTAACAGATACGCAGTATTTT. The chain is built from TRBV4-2 and TRBJ2-3; the D gene is possibly TRBD2 (6 bases). This CDR3 has 16 amino acids. V lost 4 bases and J lost 3, with 17 bases in between. Germline loops: CDR1 LGHNA, CDR2 YNFKEQ.

The rearrangement links TRBV4-2 to TRBJ2-7; 8 bases are a match to TRBD1. This CDR3 spans 15 amino acids. CDR1 is LGHNA, CDR2 YNFKEQ, per germline. V was clipped by 2 bases and J by 4 bases; unmatched bases: 7. The CDR3 is CASSQTSTGVYEQYF. The CDR3 bases are TGTGCCAGCAGCCAAACGTCGACAGGGGTGTACGAGCAGTACTTC.

This clonotype was observed many times. The chain combines TRBV7-3 with TRBJ2-1; 7 bases agree with TRBD2. V lost 5 bases, J lost 6 bases, and 10 bases stayed unmatched. The germline V gene encodes CDR1 SGHTA and CDR2 FQGTGA. CDR3 length: 15 residues. CDR3 loop: CASSNWGGPVNEQFF. CDR3 coding DNA: TGTGCCAGCAGCAATTGGGGAGGGCCCGTCAATGAGCAGTTCTTC.

The chain's CDR3 is CAIQTSGRNEQFF. CDR3 coding DNA: TGTGCCATCCAAACTAGCGGGAGAAATGAGCAGTTCTTC. The chain joins TRBV10-3 to TRBJ2-1; TRBD2 agrees at 11 bases. CDR1 ENHRY and CDR2 SYGVKD come from the germline V gene. Unmatched junction bases numbered 4, after V lost 8 bases and J lost 7 bases. CDR3 size: 13 residues.

This clonotype was counted between two and nine times. This chain uses TRBV9 with TRBJ1-1, with 8 bases matching TRBD1. This CDR3 region has 15 residues. Per germline, CDR1 SGDLS and CDR2 YYNGEE. V lost 3 bases and J lost 3; bases outside the gene matches: 7. The CDR3 bases are TGTGCCAGCAGCGGGCCGACAGGGGTTGACACTGAAGCTTTCTTT. It is translated as CASSGPTGVDTEAFF.